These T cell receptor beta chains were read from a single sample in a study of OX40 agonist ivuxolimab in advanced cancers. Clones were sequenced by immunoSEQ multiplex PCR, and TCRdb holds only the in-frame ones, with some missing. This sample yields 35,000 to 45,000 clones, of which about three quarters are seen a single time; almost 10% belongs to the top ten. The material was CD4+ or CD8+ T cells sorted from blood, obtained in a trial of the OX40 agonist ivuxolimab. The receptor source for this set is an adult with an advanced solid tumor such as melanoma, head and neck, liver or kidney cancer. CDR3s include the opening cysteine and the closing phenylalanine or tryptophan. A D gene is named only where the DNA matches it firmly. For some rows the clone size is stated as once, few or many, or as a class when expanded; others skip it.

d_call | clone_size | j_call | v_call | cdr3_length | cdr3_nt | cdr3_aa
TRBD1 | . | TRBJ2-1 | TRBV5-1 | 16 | TGCGCCAGCAGCTTGGTTACAGGGGGCGGGAAGAATGAGCAGTTCTTC | CASSLVTGGGKNEQFF
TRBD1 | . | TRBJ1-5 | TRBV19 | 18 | TGTGCCAGTAGTACGACTAAGGAGGGGGCGTGGGGCAATCAGCCCCAGCATTTT | CASSTTKEGAWGNQPQHF
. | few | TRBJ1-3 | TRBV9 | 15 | TGTGCCAGCAGCGCCCAGGACAGATTATGGAACACCATATATTTT | CASSAQDRLWNTIYF
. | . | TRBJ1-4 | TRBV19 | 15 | TGTGCCAGTAGTGCCGGACTAGGACGTAATGAAAAACTGTTTTTT | CASSAGLGRNEKLFF
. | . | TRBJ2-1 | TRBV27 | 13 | TGTGCCAGCAGTCCGGGTTACTACAATGAGCAGTTCTTC | CASSPGYYNEQFF
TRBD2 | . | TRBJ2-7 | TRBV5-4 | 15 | TGTGCCAGCAGCCCTGGGGGGGGAGAGCTGTACGAGCAGTACTTC | CASSPGGGELYEQYF
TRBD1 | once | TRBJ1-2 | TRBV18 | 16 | TGTGCCAGCTCACCACTCCCGCCGACAGGGGGCGAGGACTACACCTTC | CASSPLPPTGGEDYTF
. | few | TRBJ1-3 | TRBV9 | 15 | TGTGCCAGCAGCGTAGCTGAGCCCACTGGAAACACCATATATTTT | CASSVAEPTGNTIYF
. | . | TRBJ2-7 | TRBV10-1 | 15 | TGCGCCAGCAGTGAGTCGATGGGTTCTAACTACGAGCAGTACTTC | CASSESMGSNYEQYF
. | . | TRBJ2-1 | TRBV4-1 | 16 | TGCGCCAGCAGCCACCATCTTGAAGCGTTCTACAATGAGCAGTTCTTC | CASSHHLEAFYNEQFF
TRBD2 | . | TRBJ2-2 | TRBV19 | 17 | TGTGCCAGTAGTATACTAGCGGGAGGAGTCAGGGACGGGGAGCTGTTTTTT | CASSILAGGVRDGELFF
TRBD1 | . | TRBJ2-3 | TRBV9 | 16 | TGTGCCAGCAGCTCCTCCGGGACAGCGCGCACAGATACGCAGTATTTT | CASSSSGTARTDTQYF
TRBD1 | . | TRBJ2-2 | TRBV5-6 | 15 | TGTGCCAGCAGCTCCAGGGGGCGGAACACCGGGGAGCTGTTTTTT | CASSSRGRNTGELFF
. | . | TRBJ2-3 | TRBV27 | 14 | TGTGCCAGCAGTAGCCAGGGGATCACAGATACGCAGTATTTT | CASSSQGITDTQYF
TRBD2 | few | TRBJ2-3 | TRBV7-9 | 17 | TGTGCCAGCAGCTCGGAGGGTAGCGGGGGGATCACAGATACGCAGTATTTT | CASSSEGSGGITDTQYF
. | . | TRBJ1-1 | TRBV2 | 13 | TGTGCCAGCAGTGACGGGGGGCGGACTGAAGCTTTCTTT | CASSDGGRTEAFF
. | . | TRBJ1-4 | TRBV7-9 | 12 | TGTGCCAGCAGCCGCGGGGAGGAAAAACTGTTTTTT | CASSRGEEKLFF
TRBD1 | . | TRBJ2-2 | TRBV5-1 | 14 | TGCGCCAGCGGGACAGGGGCGAACACCGGGGAGCTGTTTTTT | CASGTGANTGELFF
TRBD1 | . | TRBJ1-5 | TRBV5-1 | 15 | TGCGCCAGCAGCTTTGGGGGGACAGACAATCAGCCCCAGCATTTT | CASSFGGTDNQPQHF
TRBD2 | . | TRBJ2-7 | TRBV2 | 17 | TGTGCCACCCTTCCGGGACTAGCGGGCCGGAGCTCCTACGAGCAGTACTTC | CATLPGLAGRSSYEQYF
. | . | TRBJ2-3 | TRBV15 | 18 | TGTGCCACCAGGGACGGAAGGAAGAGGGGCGCGGAGACAGATACGCAGTATTTT | CATRDGRKRGAETDTQYF
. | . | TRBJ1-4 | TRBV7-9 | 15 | TGTGCCAGCAGCTTCTTCAGTTCTCAAAATGAAAAACTGTTTTTT | CASSFFSSQNEKLFF
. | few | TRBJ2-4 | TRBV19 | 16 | TGTGCCAGTAGTATAAGCTGGTTTGGGGCCAAAAACATTCAGTACTTC | CASSISWFGAKNIQYF
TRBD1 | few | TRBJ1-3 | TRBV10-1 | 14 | TGCGCCAGCTTGACAGGGACACCTGGAAACACCATATATTTT | CASLTGTPGNTIYF
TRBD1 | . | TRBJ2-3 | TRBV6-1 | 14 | TGTGCCAGCGGACAGGCGATACCCACAGATACGCAGTATTTT | CASGQAIPTDTQYF
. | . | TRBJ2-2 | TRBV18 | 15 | TGTGCCAGCTCACCACGGGAATCTAAGACCGGGGAGCTGTTTTTT | CASSPRESKTGELFF
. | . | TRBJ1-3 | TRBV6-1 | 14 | TGTGCCTCCCTCGAGGTCTCCTCTGGAAACACCATATATTTT | CASLEVSSGNTIYF
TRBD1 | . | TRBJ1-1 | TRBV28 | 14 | TGTGCCAGCAGTTTGTCGGGACAGAGGGCTGAAGCTTTCTTT | CASSLSGQRAEAFF
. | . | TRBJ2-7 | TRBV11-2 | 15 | TGTGCCAGCAGCTTAGATTTGGCAGGCCTCTACGAGCAGTACTTC | CASSLDLAGLYEQYF
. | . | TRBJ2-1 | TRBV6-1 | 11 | TGTGCCAGCAGTACTAGCAATGAGCAGTTCTTC | CASSTSNEQFF
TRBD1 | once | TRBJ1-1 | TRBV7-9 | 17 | TGTGCCAGCAGCACTATGGGAACCGGGGACAGATCGAGGGCAGCTTTCTTT | CASSTMGTGDRSRAAFF
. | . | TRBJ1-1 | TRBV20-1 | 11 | TGCAGTGCTAGAGGGCAGGCCGAAGCTTTCTTT | CSARGQAEAFF
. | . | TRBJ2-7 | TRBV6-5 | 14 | TGTGCCAGCACCTCGCCAGGGGTGGGCTACGAGCAGTACTTC | CASTSPGVGYEQYF
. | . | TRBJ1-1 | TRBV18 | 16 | TGTGCCAGCTCGGACCCGGGGGCGTCGATGAACACTGAAGCTTTCTTT | CASSDPGASMNTEAFF
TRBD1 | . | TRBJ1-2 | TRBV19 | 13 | TGTGCCAGTATAGACAGGGGAGACTATGGCTACACCTTC | CASIDRGDYGYTF
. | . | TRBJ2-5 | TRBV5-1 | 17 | TGCGCCAGCAGCTTCAGCAGGACGAATCCTCAGGGGGAGACCCAGTACTTC | CASSFSRTNPQGETQYF
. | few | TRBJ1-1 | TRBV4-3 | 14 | TGCGCCAGCAGCCAGACAGACCAGAACACTGAAGCTTTCTTT | CASSQTDQNTEAFF
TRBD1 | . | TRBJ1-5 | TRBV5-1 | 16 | TGCGCCAGCAGCTTGGCCGTCACAGGGGTCATCCAGCCCCAGCATTTT | CASSLAVTGVIQPQHF
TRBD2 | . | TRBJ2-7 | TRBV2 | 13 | TGTGCCAGCAGGTGGGGGAGGGGTTACGAGCAGTACTTC | CASRWGRGYEQYF
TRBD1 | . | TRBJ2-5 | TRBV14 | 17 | TGTGCCAGCAGCCGGTACCTCGGGACAGGGGTCCAAGAGACCCAGTACTTC | CASSRYLGTGVQETQYF
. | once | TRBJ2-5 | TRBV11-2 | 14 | TGTGCCAGCAGCATACAACAGGCGTCCGAGACCCAGTACTTC | CASSIQQASETQYF
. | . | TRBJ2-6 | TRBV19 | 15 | TGTGCCAGTAGACGGTGGGACTCTGGGGCCAACGTCCTGACTTTC | CASRRWDSGANVLTF
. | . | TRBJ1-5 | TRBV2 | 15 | TGTGCCAGCAGTGAAATGAGGAACATACGCCAGCCCCAGCATTTT | CASSEMRNIRQPQHF
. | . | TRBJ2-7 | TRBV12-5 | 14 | TGTGCTAGTGCTCCGCGACTCGAAGCCTACGAGCAGTACTTC | CASAPRLEAYEQYF
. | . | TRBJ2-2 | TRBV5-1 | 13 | TGCGCCAGCAGCTTGGGTAGCGGCGGGGAGCTGTTTTTT | CASSLGSGGELFF
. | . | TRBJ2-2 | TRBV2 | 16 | TGTGCCAGCAGTGAAGCGCATAGGGAATTCACCGGGGAGCTGTTTTTT | CASSEAHREFTGELFF
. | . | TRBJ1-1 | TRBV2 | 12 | TGTGCCAGCAAGAGGGAGAACACTGAAGCTTTCTTT | CASKRENTEAFF
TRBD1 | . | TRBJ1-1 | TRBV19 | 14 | TGTGCCAGTAGTATACCCAGGGGGTTGGGTGAAGCTTTCTTT | CASSIPRGLGEAFF
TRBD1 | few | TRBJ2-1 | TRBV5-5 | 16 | TGTGCCAGCAGCTTAGGGGGGACAGGGGCTTACAATGAGCAGTTCTTC | CASSLGGTGAYNEQFF
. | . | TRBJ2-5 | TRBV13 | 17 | TGTGCCAGCAGCTTAGCCCTGGGGGGGCGCCGGGGAGAGACCCAGTACTTC | CASSLALGGRRGETQYF
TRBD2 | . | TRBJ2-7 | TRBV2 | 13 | TGTGCCAGCATTAGCGGGACGACCTACGAGCAGTACTTC | CASISGTTYEQYF
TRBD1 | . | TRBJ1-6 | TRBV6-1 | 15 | TGTGCCAGCGGGGACAGGGTTTCCTATAATTCACCCCTCCACTTT | CASGDRVSYNSPLHF
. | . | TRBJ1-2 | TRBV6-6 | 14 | TGTGCCAGCAGTTTCCTGACACCCAACTATGGCTACACCTTC | CASSFLTPNYGYTF
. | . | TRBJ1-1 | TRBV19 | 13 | TGTGCCAGTAGTGCCTCAGGGGTAACTGAAGCTTTCTTT | CASSASGVTEAFF
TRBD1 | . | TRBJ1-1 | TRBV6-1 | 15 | TGTGCCAGCAGTGAAGACAGGGGGCTAAACACTGAAGCTTTCTTT | CASSEDRGLNTEAFF
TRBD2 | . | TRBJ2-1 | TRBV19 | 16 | TGTGCCAGTACGCCAGCACGGCGAGCGGGAGTTGCTGAGCAGTTCTTC | CASTPARRAGVAEQFF
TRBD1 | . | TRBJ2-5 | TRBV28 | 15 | TGTGCCAGCAGTTCCGGCGGACAGGGGGCTGAGACCCAGTACTTC | CASSSGGQGAETQYF